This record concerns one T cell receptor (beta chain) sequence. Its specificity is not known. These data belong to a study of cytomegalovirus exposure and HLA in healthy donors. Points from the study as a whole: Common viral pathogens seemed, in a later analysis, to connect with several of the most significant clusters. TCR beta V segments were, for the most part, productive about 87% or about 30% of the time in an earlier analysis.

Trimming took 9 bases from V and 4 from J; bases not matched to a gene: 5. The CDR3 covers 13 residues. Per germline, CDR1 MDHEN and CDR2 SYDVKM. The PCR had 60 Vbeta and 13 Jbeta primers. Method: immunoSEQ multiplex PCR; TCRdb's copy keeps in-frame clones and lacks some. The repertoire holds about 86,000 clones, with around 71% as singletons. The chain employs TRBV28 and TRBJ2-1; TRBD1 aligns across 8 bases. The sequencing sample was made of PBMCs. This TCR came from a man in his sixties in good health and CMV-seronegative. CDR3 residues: CARLTGGYNEQFF. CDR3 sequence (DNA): TGTGCCAGACTCACAGGGGGTTACAATGAGCAGTTCTTC.